The sequence of this T cell receptor (beta chain) was determined in a study of cytomegalovirus exposure and HLA in healthy donors. Vbeta (60) and Jbeta (13) primers were used in the PCR. Assay used: immunoSEQ multiplex PCR; TCRdb lists only in-frame clones, some missing. The sample records 110,000 to 150,000 clones, more than 70% being singletons. Trimming cost V 3 bases and J 4 bases, with 16 bases left between them. The CDR3 has 15 amino acids. The germline V gene has CDR1 SGHRS and CDR2 YFSETQ. Study-wide points: TCR beta sequences reportedly predicted most subjects' HLA-A and HLA-B alleles accurately.

A remark on this clone: Its antigen is as yet unknown.

This sequence was found in a woman between 40 and 50 years old in good health and CMV-seronegative. The V and J genes are TRBV5-1 and TRBJ1-1, with D hard to call. Sequencing was carried out using PBMCs. DNA of the CDR3: TGCGCCAGCAGCTCCATCGGTTTGATGTCCACTGAAGCTTTCTTT. This gives the protein CASSSIGLMSTEAFF.